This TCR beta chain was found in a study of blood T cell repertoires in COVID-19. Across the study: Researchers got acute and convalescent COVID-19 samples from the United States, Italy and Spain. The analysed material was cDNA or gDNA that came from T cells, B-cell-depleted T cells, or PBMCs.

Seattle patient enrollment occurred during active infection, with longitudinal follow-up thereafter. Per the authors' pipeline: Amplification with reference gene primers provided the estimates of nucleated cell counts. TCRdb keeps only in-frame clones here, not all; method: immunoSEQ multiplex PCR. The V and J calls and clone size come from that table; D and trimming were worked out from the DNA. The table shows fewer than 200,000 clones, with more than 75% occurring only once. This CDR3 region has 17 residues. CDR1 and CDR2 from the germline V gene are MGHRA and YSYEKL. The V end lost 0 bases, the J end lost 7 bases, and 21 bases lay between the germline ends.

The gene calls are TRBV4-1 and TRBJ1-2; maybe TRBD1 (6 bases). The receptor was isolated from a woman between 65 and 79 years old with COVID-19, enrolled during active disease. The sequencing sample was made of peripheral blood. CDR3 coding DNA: TGCGCCAGCAGCCAAGAAGATAGTGTTTTACAGGGTCTTGGCTACACCTTC. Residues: CASSQEDSVLQGLGYTF.